The 25 T cell receptor beta chains given below trace back to one sample, sequenced in a study of cytomegalovirus exposure and HLA in healthy donors. Assay used: immunoSEQ multiplex PCR; TCRdb lists only in-frame clones, some missing. The sample carries over 100,000 clones, over 75% recorded once. The specimen was PBMCs. These receptors were taken from a woman between 18 and 29 years old in good health and CMV-seropositive.

V gene TRBV2 combines with J gene TRBJ2-3, with D possibly being TRBD2 (5 bases). V was clipped by 7 bases and J by 6 bases, with 14 bases between them. The CDR3 totals 13 residues. Germline V gives CDR1 SNHLY, CDR2 FYNNEI. The CDR3 DNA reads TGTGCCAGCATACGGGATCTCCGGGATACGCAGTATTTT. This codes for CASIRDLRDTQYF. The full variable domain, rest sourced from reference TRBV2 and TRBJ2-3, is EPEVTQTPSHQVTQMGQEVILRCVPISNHLYFYWYRQILGQKVEFLVSFYNNEISEKSEIFDDQFSVERPDGSNFTLKIRSTKLEDSAMYFCASIRDLRDTQYFGPGTRLTVL.

This sequence joins TRBV5-8 and TRBJ2-3, with a weak D call TRBD1 (5 bases). The CDR3 spans 14 residues. From germline, CDR1 is SGHTS and CDR2 YDEGEE. Trimming pared 9 bases from V and 2 bases from J, leaving 16 bases between. The chain's CDR3 is CATMSGWATDTQYF. The CDR3 coding sequence is TGTGCCACCATGTCAGGGTGGGCCACAGATACGCAGTATTTT.

The chain's CDR3 is CASSYKGLGYNEQFF. CDR3 coding DNA: TGTGCCAGCAGTTACAAGGGGCTCGGGTACAATGAGCAGTTCTTC. The rearrangement joins TRBV6-5 to TRBJ2-1; weak D call: TRBD1 (5 bases). The germline gives CDR1 MNHEY, CDR2 SVGAGI. The CDR3 consists of 15 residues. V lost 2 bases, J lost 4 bases, and 12 bases lay in between.

The V call is TRBV6-4, the J call TRBJ1-5; 7 nucleotides agree with TRBD1. The CDR3 consists of 15 residues. Germline lookup yields CDR1 MRHNA and CDR2 SNTAGT. V shed 2 bases and J 3 bases; nucleotides not matched to a gene: 4. The CDR3 DNA follows: TGTGCCAGCAGTGACCAGGGGGAGCCCAATCAGCCCCAGCATTTT. Translated: CASSDQGEPNQPQHF.

The chain has TRBV30 and TRBJ1-2; TRBD1 might be the D (5 bases). The CDR3 has 15 amino acids. Germline V gives CDR1 GTSNPN, CDR2 SVGIG (reference sequence). Trimming cost V 3 bases and J 4 bases, with 18 bases left between them. CDR3 bases: TGTGCCTGGAGATCTAGTAGGGGTCCATTCTATGGCTACACCTTC. This gives the protein CAWRSSRGPFYGYTF.

The chain is built from TRBV12-5 and TRBJ2-1; the D gene is possibly TRBD1 (5 bases). From germline, CDR1 is LGHNT and CDR2 FRNRAP. Trimming removed 3 bases at V and 0 bases at J, with 18 bases between. The CDR3 runs 18 residues. The CDR3 DNA reads TGTGCTAGTGGTTTTAGCAGGGCTAATACAGGCTCCTACAATGAGCAGTTCTTC. This encodes CASGFSRANTGSYNEQFF. Using reference TRBV12-5 and TRBJ2-1 for the parts outside the CDR3, the full variable domain is DARVTQTPRHKVTEMGQEVTMRCQPILGHNTVFWYRQTMMQGLELLAYFRNRAPLDDSGMPKDRFSAEMPDATLATLKIQPSEPRDSAVYFCASGFSRANTGSYNEQFFGPGTRLTVL.

This rearrangement joins TRBV7-9 to TRBJ2-1; 14 nucleotides align to TRBD2. This CDR3 contains 17 residues. V gave up 2 bases and J gave up 6 bases; unmatched junction bases: 6. Germline assignment: CDR1 SEHNR and CDR2 FQNEAQ (reference sequence). CDR3 loop: CASSLLLGLAGANEQFF. The CDR3 region has the DNA TGTGCCAGCAGCTTACTCCTGGGACTAGCGGGAGCCAATGAGCAGTTCTTC.

This clone was picked up a small number of times. The chain joins TRBV19 to TRBJ2-7; 7 bases are a match to TRBD1. The ends lost 5 bases at V and 5 bases at J; junction bases unmatched: 6. The CDR3 runs to 13 residues. Germline V CDR1 and CDR2: LNHDA, SQIVND (reference sequence). Written as DNA, the CDR3 is TGTGCCAGTAGTTTCAGGGGGATAAACGAGCAGTACTTC. Translated, it gives CASSFRGINEQYF. The full variable domain, rest sourced from reference TRBV19 and TRBJ2-7, is DGGITQSPKYLFRKEGQNVTLSCEQNLNHDAMYWYRQDPGQGLRLIYYSQIVNDFQKGDIAEGYSVSREKKESFPLTVTSAQKNPTAFYLCASSFRGINEQYFGPGTRLTVT.

The V call is TRBV30, the J call TRBJ1-4; weak D call: TRBD1 (6 bases). The germline CDR1 and CDR2 sequences are GTSNPN and SVGIG (reference sequence). The CDR3 loop spans 14 amino acids. Trimming took off 2 bases at V and 3 bases at J, with 10 bases between the two ends. The CDR3 sequence: CAWSPGQPNEKLFF. Written as DNA, the CDR3 is TGTGCCTGGAGTCCCGGACAGCCTAATGAAAAACTGTTTTTT.

The V call is TRBV5-1, the J call TRBJ2-2; TRBD1 matches at 10 bases. From germline, CDR1 is SGHRS and CDR2 YFSETQ. With V trimmed by 0 bases and J by 4 bases, 3 bases remained unmatched. This CDR3 contains 16 residues. The DNA for the CDR3 is TGCGCCAGCAGCTTGGCGGGGACAGGGGTCACCGGGGAGCTGTTTTTT. It is translated as CASSLAGTGVTGELFF.

V and J are TRBV14 and TRBJ1-1; D gene uncertain. Germline CDR1 SGHDN, CDR2 FVKESK. The CDR3 is 11 residues long. Trimming took off 4 bases at V and 2 bases at J, with 2 bases between the two ends. CDR3 bases: TGTGCCAGCAGCCCTAACACTGAAGCTTTCTTT. It is translated as CASSPNTEAFF.

The gene calls are TRBV7-9 and TRBJ2-7; TRBD2 aligns across 10 bases. The CDR3 has 15 amino acids. V gave up 2 bases and J gave up 5 bases; unmatched junction bases: 6. CDR1 SEHNR and CDR2 FQNEAQ come from the germline V gene (reference sequence). The DNA for the CDR3 is TGTGCCAGCAGCTTACCTAGCGGGAGTATCAACGAGCAGTACTTC. Its translation: CASSLPSGSINEQYF.

The chain couples TRBV6-5 to TRBJ2-1; 7 bases agree with TRBD1. Losses at the gene ends were 7 bases for V and 9 bases for J; bases not matched to a gene: 9. Per germline, CDR1 MNHEY and CDR2 SVGAGI. The CDR3 runs to 13 residues. The DNA for the CDR3 is TGTGCCAGCAAGAAGGGGGCGAGGTTTGAGCAGTTCTTC. Translating it yields CASKKGARFEQFF.

The rearrangement links TRBV4-3 to TRBJ2-7; D might be TRBD2 (6 bases). The ends were cut back, 3 bases at V and 0 bases at J, with 9 bases in the middle. CDR3 length: 14 residues. The V gene's germline CDR1 is LGHNA and CDR2 YSLEER. Here the CDR3 DNA reads TGCGCCAGCAGCCACTGGGGGGACTCCTACGAGCAGTACTTC. Amino acids: CASSHWGDSYEQYF.

This chain uses TRBV7-2 with TRBJ2-1; D ambiguous. Germline V CDR1 and CDR2: SGHTA, FQGNSA. V was clipped by 5 bases and J by 2 bases, with 7 bases between them. The CDR3 has 13 amino acids. The CDR3 coding sequence is TGTGCCAGCAGCCCTGCAGCCTACAATGAGCAGTTCTTC. It codes for CASSPAAYNEQFF. Supplemented by reference TRBV7-2 and TRBJ2-1, the full variable domain reads GAGVSQSPSNKVTEKGKDVELRCDPISGHTALYWYRQSLGQGLEFLIYFQGNSAPDKSGLPSDRFSAERTGGSVSTLTIQRTQQEDSAVYLCASSPAAYNEQFFGPGTRLTVL.

This sequence joins TRBV15 and TRBJ2-5; D is perhaps TRBD1 (5 bases). Trimming took off 2 bases at V and 1 base at J, with 14 bases between the two ends. This CDR3 is 16 amino acids long. CDR1 LNHNV and CDR2 YYDKDF come from the germline V gene (reference sequence). CDR3 nucleotide sequence: TGTGCCACCAGCAGAAGATGGGGCAGTCTCCAAGAGACCCAGTACTTC. It yields the protein CATSRRWGSLQETQYF. Full variable domain (rest looked up from reference TRBV15 and TRBJ2-5): DAMVIQNPRYQVTQFGKPVTLSCSQTLNHNVMYWYQQKSSQAPKLLFHYYDKDFNNEADTPDNFQSRRPNTSFCFLDIRSPGLGDTAMYLCATSRRWGSLQETQYFGPGTRLLVL.

The CDR3 loop is CASSRDRGNEKLFF. Written as DNA, the CDR3 is TGTGCCAGCAGTCGGGACAGGGGGAATGAAAAACTGTTTTTT. The genes are TRBV6-5 and TRBJ1-4; 11 positions match TRBD1. The CDR3 has 14 residues. V lost 5 bases, J lost 5 bases, and 1 base stayed unmatched. Per germline, CDR1 MNHEY and CDR2 SVGAGI.

The rearrangement joins TRBV6-5 to TRBJ1-1, with no clear D. The CDR3 spans 13 residues. Germline assignment: CDR1 MNHEY and CDR2 SVGAGI. V gave up 2 bases and J gave up 6 bases, with 10 bases separating them. CDR3 coding DNA: TGTGCCAGCAGTTACGGGGTCGGGGCTGAAGCTTTCTTT. It encodes CASSYGVGAEAFF.

Only one count was recorded for this clone. The V and J genes are TRBV11-1 and TRBJ1-4, with 11 bases that match TRBD1. This CDR3 is built from 16 residues. Germline V gene data show CDR1 as SGHAT and CDR2 as FQDESV (reference sequence). V shed 4 bases, J shed 8 bases, and the junction held 9 bases outside the gene matches. CDR3 bases: TGTGCCAGCAGCTCCACTGGACAGGGGGCAGGAGAAAAACTGTTTTTT. It specifies CASSSTGQGAGEKLFF. Using reference TRBV11-1 and TRBJ1-4 for the parts outside the CDR3, the full variable domain is EAEVAQSPRYKITEKSQAVAFWCDPISGHATLYWYRQILGQGPELLVQFQDESVVDDSQLPKDRFSAERLKGVDSTLKIQPAELGDSAMYLCASSSTGQGAGEKLFFGSGTQLSVL.

The chain carries TRBV7-9 and TRBJ1-5; D remains ambiguous. The ends were cut back, 5 bases at V and 0 bases at J, with 5 bases in the middle. Germline-derived CDR1 and CDR2 are SEHNR and FQNEAQ (reference sequence). The CDR3 runs 13 residues. The CDR3 DNA is TGTGCCAGCAGCAGCAATAGCAATCAGCCCCAGCATTTT. It encodes CASSSNSNQPQHF.

This chain joins TRBV18 and TRBJ1-1; D gene unclear. The V gene lost 3 bases and the J gene lost 3 bases, with 8 bases spanning the gap. Per germline, CDR1 KGHSH and CDR2 LQKENI. The CDR3 loop spans 13 amino acids. This CDR3 is CASSPGDYTEAFF. The CDR3 nucleotides read TGTGCCAGCTCACCGGGAGATTACACTGAAGCTTTCTTT.

The rearrangement links TRBV20-1 to TRBJ1-4, with D unclear. Germline values: CDR1 DFQATT, CDR2 SNEGSKA (reference sequence). The CDR3 totals 10 residues. Trimming removed 5 bases from V and 5 bases from J, with 3 bases in between. CDR3 sequence: CSARNEKLFF. The CDR3 coding sequence is TGCAGTGCTCGGAATGAAAAACTGTTTTTT.

The count of this clone is one. V and J are TRBV19 and TRBJ1-2, with D tentatively TRBD1 (6 bases). V lost 0 bases and J 8 bases, leaving 10 bases between the germline ends. The V gene's germline CDR1 is LNHDA and CDR2 SQIVND (reference sequence). This CDR3 comprises 13 residues. CDR3 region: CASSIEQGDGYTF. In DNA form, the CDR3 reads TGTGCCAGTAGTATAGAACAGGGAGACGGCTACACCTTC.

This sequence joins TRBV4-1 and TRBJ2-1; 9 nucleotides align to TRBD1. J lost 8 bases, V lost 2 bases, and 10 bases had no gene match. The CDR3 covers 16 residues. CDR1 MGHRA and CDR2 YSYEKL come from the germline V gene. CDR3 in amino acids: CASSQTGTGTEDEQFF. The CDR3 DNA follows: TGCGCCAGCAGCCAAACCGGGACAGGGACTGAGGATGAGCAGTTCTTC.

The chain couples TRBV25-1 to TRBJ2-1; 8 bases match TRBD2. The CDR3 contains 15 residues. The germline V gene encodes CDR1 MGHDK and CDR2 SYGVNS. V shed 3 bases, J shed 4 bases, and the junction held 5 bases outside the gene matches. DNA of the CDR3: TGTGCCAGCAGTGAGGGGACTAGACATTACAATGAGCAGTTCTTC. As protein: CASSEGTRHYNEQFF.